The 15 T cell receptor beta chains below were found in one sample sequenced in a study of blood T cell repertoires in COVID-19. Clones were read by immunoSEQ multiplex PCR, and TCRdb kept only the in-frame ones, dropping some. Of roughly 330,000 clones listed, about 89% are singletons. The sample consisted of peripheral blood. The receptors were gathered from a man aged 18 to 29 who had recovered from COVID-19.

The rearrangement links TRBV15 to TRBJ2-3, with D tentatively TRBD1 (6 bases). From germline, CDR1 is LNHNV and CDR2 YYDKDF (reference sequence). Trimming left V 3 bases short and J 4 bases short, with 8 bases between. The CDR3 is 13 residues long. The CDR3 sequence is CATSSAGADTQYF. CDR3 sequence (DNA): TGTGCCACCAGCAGCGCAGGGGCAGATACGCAGTATTTT. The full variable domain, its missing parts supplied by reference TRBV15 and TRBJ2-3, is DAMVIQNPRYQVTQFGKPVTLSCSQTLNHNVMYWYQQKSSQAPKLLFHYYDKDFNNEADTPDNFQSRRPNTSFCFLDIRSPGLGDTAMYLCATSSAGADTQYFGPGTRLTVL.

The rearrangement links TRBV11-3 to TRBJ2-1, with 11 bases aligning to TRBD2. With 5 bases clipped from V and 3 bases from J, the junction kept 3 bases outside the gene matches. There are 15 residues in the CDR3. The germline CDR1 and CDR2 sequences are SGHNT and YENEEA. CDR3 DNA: TGTGCCAGCAGCGTCGGGACTAGCGGCTACAATGAGCAGTTCTTC. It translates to CASSVGTSGYNEQFF.

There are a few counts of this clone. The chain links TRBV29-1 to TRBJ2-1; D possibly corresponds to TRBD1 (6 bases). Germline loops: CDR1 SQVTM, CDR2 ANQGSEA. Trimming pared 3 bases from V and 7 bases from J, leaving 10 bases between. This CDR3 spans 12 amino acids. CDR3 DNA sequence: TGCAGCGTTGACGAGAGGGGGAATGAGCAGTTCTTC. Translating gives CSVDERGNEQFF.

The CDR3 DNA follows: TGTGCCAGCGGGAAGGGGGCTAGCACAGATACGCAGTATTTT. Encoded protein: CASGKGASTDTQYF. The V gene is TRBV2, the J gene TRBJ2-3; TRBD1 matches 7 bases. This CDR3 has 14 amino acids. From germline, CDR1 is SNHLY and CDR2 FYNNEI. Trimming at V came to 8 bases and at J to 0 bases, leaving 5 bases not matched to a gene.

For the CDR3, the DNA is TGTGCCAGCAGCCGAGGGACATCCTACGAGCAGTACTTC. It is translated as CASSRGTSYEQYF. The rearrangement links TRBV12-3 or TRBV12-4 to TRBJ2-7, with a tentative D call TRBD1 (6 bases). The CDR3 sequence is 13 residues long. V was clipped by 6 bases and J by 1 base, with 10 bases between them.

This CDR3 reads CASSRQGQGGTEAFF. In nucleotides, the CDR3 is TGTGCCAGCTCGCGCCAGGGACAGGGGGGCACTGAAGCTTTCTTT. This rearrangement joins TRBV18 to TRBJ1-1, with 11 bases matching TRBD1. The trim removed 6 bases at V and 4 bases at J, leaving 7 bases unmatched. Germline V CDR1 and CDR2: KGHSH, LQKENI. The CDR3 totals 15 residues.

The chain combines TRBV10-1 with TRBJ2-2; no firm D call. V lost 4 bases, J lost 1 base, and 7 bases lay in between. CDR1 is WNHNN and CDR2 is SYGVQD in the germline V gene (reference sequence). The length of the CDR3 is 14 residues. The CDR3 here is CASSVFGNTGELFF. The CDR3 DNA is TGCGCCAGCAGTGTTTTCGGGAACACCGGGGAGCTGTTTTTT.

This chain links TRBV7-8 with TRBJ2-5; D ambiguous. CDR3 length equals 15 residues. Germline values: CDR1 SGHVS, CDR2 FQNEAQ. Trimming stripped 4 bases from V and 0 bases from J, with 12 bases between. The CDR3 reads CASSSIAAYQETQYF. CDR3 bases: TGTGCCAGCAGCTCGATTGCAGCGTACCAAGAGACCCAGTACTTC.

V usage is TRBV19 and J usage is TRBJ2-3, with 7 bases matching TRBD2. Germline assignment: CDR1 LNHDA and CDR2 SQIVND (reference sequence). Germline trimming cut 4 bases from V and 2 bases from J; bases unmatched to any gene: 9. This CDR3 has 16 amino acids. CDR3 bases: TGTGCCAGTAGTACTACTTCCGGGGGGACCACAGATACGCAGTATTTT. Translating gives CASSTTSGGTTDTQYF.

The CDR3 nucleotides read TGTGCCAGTAGTAGGACTAGCGGGGGGGCCAGAGATACGCAGTATTTT. Translated, it gives CASSRTSGGARDTQYF. The chain links TRBV19 to TRBJ2-3; 15 nucleotides agree with TRBD2. V dropped 4 bases and J dropped 5; count of bases not matched to a gene: 4. The V gene's germline CDR1 is LNHDA and CDR2 SQIVND (reference sequence). The CDR3 has 16 residues.

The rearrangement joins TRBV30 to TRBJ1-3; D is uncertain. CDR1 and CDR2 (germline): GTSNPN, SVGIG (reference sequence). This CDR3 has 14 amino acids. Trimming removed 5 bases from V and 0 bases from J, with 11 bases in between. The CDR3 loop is CAWGRSSSGNTIYF. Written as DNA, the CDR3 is TGTGCCTGGGGTAGATCGAGCTCTGGAAACACCATATATTTT.

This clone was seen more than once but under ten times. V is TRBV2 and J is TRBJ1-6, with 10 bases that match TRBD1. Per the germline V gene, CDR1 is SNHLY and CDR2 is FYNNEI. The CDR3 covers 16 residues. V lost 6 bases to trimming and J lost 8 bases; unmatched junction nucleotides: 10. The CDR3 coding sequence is TGTGCCAGCAGGGACTGGACAGGGGGAGCCTATTCACCCCTCCACTTT. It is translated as CASRDWTGGAYSPLHF.

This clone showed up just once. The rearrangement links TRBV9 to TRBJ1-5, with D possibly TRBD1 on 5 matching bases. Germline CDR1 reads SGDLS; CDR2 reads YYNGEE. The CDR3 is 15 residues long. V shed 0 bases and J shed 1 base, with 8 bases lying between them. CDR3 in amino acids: CASSVARGSNQPQHF. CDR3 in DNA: TGTGCCAGCAGCGTAGCTCGGGGGAGCAATCAGCCCCAGCATTTT. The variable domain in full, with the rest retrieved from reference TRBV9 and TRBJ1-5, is DSGVTQTPKHLITATGQRVTLRCSPRSGDLSVYWYQQSLDQGLQFLIQYYNGEERAKGNILERFSAQQFPDLHSELNLSSLELGDSALYFCASSVARGSNQPQHFGDGTRLSIL.

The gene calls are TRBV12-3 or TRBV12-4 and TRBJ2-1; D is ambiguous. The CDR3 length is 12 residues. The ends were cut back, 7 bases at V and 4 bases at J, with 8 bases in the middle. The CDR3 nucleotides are TGTGCCAGCAAAGCGATTTACAATGAGCAGTTCTTC. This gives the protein CASKAIYNEQFF.

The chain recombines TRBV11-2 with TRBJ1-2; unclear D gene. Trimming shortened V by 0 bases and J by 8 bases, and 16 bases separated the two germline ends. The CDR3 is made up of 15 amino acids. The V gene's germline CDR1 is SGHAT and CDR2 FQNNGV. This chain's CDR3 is CASSLETGLFGGYTF. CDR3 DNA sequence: TGTGCCAGCAGCTTAGAAACTGGACTCTTCGGAGGCTACACCTTC. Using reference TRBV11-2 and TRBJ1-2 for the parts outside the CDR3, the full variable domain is EAGVAQSPRYKIIEKRQSVAFWCNPISGHATLYWYQQILGQGPKLLIQFQNNGVVDDSQLPKDRFSAERLKGVDSTLKIQPAKLEDSAVYLCASSLETGLFGGYTFGSGTRLTVV.